Shown below are 26 T cell receptor beta chains from a single sample sequenced in a study of tumor-infiltrating lymphocytes in oesophageal squamous cell carcinoma. TCRdb fed the PCR reads into MiXCR, producing one record per CDR3 protein. The repertoire holds approximately 18,000 distinct CDR3 sequences, nearly 45% seen once, with less than 35% in the top ten. The sample taken for sequencing was esophageal tumor tissue. Receptors originate from a male donor with esophageal squamous cell carcinoma.

The V call is TRBV27, the J call TRBJ2-5, with D tentatively TRBD1 (6 bases). This CDR3 contains 13 residues. The V gene's germline CDR1 is MNHEY and CDR2 SMNVEV (reference sequence). Trimming stripped 10 bases from V and 0 bases from J, with 12 bases between. The CDR3 bases are TGTGCCACCAAACAGGGCTACCAAGAGACCCAGTACTTC. It is translated as CATKQGYQETQYF.

This clonotype was recorded many times. The V gene is TRBV11-2, the J gene TRBJ2-3; 8 bases fit TRBD1. CDR1 SGHAT and CDR2 FQNNGV come from the germline V gene. Germline trimming cut 5 bases from V and 0 bases from J; bases unmatched to any gene: 4. This CDR3 comprises 15 residues. DNA of the CDR3: TGTGCCAGCAGCAAGACAGGGGTCAGCACAGATACGCAGTATTTT. Translation: CASSKTGVSTDTQYF.

The chain recombines TRBV11-2 with TRBJ2-7; 14 bases are a match to TRBD2. The length of the CDR3 is 15 residues. Trimming at V came to 4 bases and at J to 3 bases, leaving 2 bases not matched to a gene. Germline V gene data show CDR1 as SGHAT and CDR2 as FQNNGV. The CDR3 nucleotides are TGTGCCAGCAGCTCGGGACTAGCGGGAGTCTACGAGCAGTACTTC. Encoded protein: CASSSGLAGVYEQYF.

This clonotype has a count of ten or more. The V gene is TRBV24-1, the J gene TRBJ1-2; D might be TRBD1 (5 bases). This CDR3 contains 12 residues. Trimming removed 6 bases from V and 5 bases from J, with 9 bases in between. Germline CDR1 is KGHDR and CDR2 is SFDVKD. The CDR3 bases are TGTGCCACCAGTAAGGGGCTTTATGGCTACACCTTC. As protein: CATSKGLYGYTF.

This clonotype has a count of ten or more. The genes are TRBV28 and TRBJ1-2; 12 bases align to TRBD1. Germline V gene lookup returns CDR1 MDHEN and CDR2 SYDVKM. The V and J ends lost 5 bases and 3 bases, in that order; junction bases with no gene match: 7. The CDR3 length is 16 residues. The DNA for the CDR3 is TGTGCCAGCAGTACCACGGGACAGGGGGCGGACTATGGCTACACCTTC. Translating gives CASSTTGQGADYGYTF.

DNA for the CDR3: TGTGCCAGCAACCGACAGGGGGCAGGAGAGACTGAAGCTTTCTTT. Its translation: CASNRQGAGETEAFF. The chain couples TRBV27 to TRBJ1-1; 10 positions agree with TRBD1. After removal of 7 bases from V and 5 bases from J, the junction contained 10 bases not matched to a gene. The CDR3 covers 15 residues. The germline V gene has CDR1 MNHEY and CDR2 SMNVEV (reference sequence).

This clonotype was counted once. V and J are TRBV9 and TRBJ2-6; possibly TRBD1 for D (5 bases). The V end lost 0 bases, the J end lost 0 bases, and 13 bases lay between the germline ends. From germline, CDR1 is SGDLS and CDR2 YYNGEE. The CDR3 has 18 residues. The CDR3 loop reads CASSVGSGLSSGANVLTF. In nucleotides, the CDR3 is TGTGCCAGCAGCGTAGGTTCAGGGCTTAGCTCTGGGGCCAACGTCCTGACTTTC.

This clonotype was picked up a small number of times. This may arise from a read error, as a much more abundant clone is one base away. The chain is built from TRBV27 and TRBJ2-5; 9 bases line up with TRBD1. CDR1 and CDR2 (germline): MNHEY, SMNVEV (reference sequence). The CDR3 extends over 15 amino acids. Trimming removed 7 bases from V and 11 bases from J; junction bases left unmatched: 17. The CDR3 nucleotides read TGTGCCAGCATCAACAGGGGGCTCCTATACAATGAGCAGTACTTC. Protein sequence: CASINRGLLYNEQYF.

The sample holds a few counts of this clonotype. The chain joins TRBV7-6 to TRBJ1-1; D might be TRBD1 (5 bases). CDR1 and CDR2 (germline): SGHVS, FNYEAQ. The CDR3 contains 14 residues. Trimming shortened V by 4 bases and J by 1 base, and 10 bases separated the two germline ends. CDR3 amino acids: CASSSTGENTEAFF. The CDR3 DNA is TGTGCCAGCAGCTCCACAGGTGAGAACACTGAAGCTTTCTTT.

This clonotype has just a few counts. This chain links TRBV7-8 with TRBJ2-1; D possibly matches TRBD1 or TRBD2 (5 bases each). V was clipped by 4 bases and J by 8 bases, with 18 bases between them. Germline lookup yields CDR1 SGHVS and CDR2 FQNEAQ. The CDR3 length is 15 residues. The CDR3 loop reads CASSYRGRGAHEQFF. CDR3 coding DNA: TGTGCCAGCAGCTATCGGGGCAGAGGGGCACATGAGCAGTTCTTC.

The gene calls are TRBV7-3 and TRBJ2-3, with TRBD2 identical over 15 bases. This CDR3 spans 17 amino acids. The V gene's germline CDR1 is SGHTA and CDR2 FQGTGA. The V and J ends lost 5 bases and 5 bases, in that order; junction bases with no gene match: 8. The DNA of the CDR3 is TGTGCCAGCAGCCGGACTAGCGGGGGGGCTTTTATAGATACGCAGTATTTT. The encoded protein is CASSRTSGGAFIDTQYF. Combining the CDR3 with reference TRBV7-3 and TRBJ2-3 gives the whole variable domain GAGVSQTPSNKVTEKGKYVELRCDPISGHTALYWYRQSLGQGPEFLIYFQGTGAADDSGLPNDRFFAVRPEGSVSTLKIQRTERGDSAVYLCASSRTSGGAFIDTQYFGPGTRLTVL.

V gene TRBV19 combines with J gene TRBJ1-2; 7 bases are a match to TRBD1. The V gene's germline CDR1 is LNHDA and CDR2 SQIVND (reference sequence). V lost 5 bases to trimming and J lost 8 bases; unmatched junction nucleotides: 5. The CDR3 loop spans 12 amino acids. The CDR3 sequence is CASSPEGQGYTF. The CDR3 nucleotides are TGTGCCAGTAGTCCCGAGGGACAGGGCTACACCTTC.

This clonotype is labeled as medium-sized. The chain employs TRBV7-3 and TRBJ2-2; D possibly uses TRBD1 or TRBD2 (6 bases each). V lost 5 bases to trimming and J lost 8 bases, with 15 bases between them. The CDR3 is made up of 14 amino acids. Germline V gives CDR1 SGHTA, CDR2 FQGTGA. CDR3 DNA: TGTGCCAGCAGCCCGACTAGGGGGGTGGGGGAGCTGTTTTTT. Translated, it gives CASSPTRGVGELFF.

This clonotype is labeled as medium-sized (0.01 to 0.1%). This chain uses TRBV10-3 with TRBJ2-7; 9 bases map to TRBD1. With 4 bases clipped from V and 5 bases from J, the junction kept 9 bases outside the gene matches. Germline V gene sequence: CDR1 ENHRY, CDR2 SYGVKD. The CDR3 length is 15 residues. CDR3 region: CAISGGQGINHEQYF. CDR3 nucleotides: TGTGCCATCAGTGGCGGACAGGGGATTAACCACGAGCAGTACTTC.

In its sample, this clonotype ranks as medium-sized (0.01 to 0.1%). The chain is built from TRBV6-1 and TRBJ2-4; D ambiguous. Germline CDR1 reads MNHNS; CDR2 reads SASEGT. The CDR3 is 14 amino acids. Trimming pared 4 bases from V and 0 bases from J, leaving 7 bases between. The DNA of the CDR3 is TGTGCCAGCAGTGCCAACCTAGCCAAAAACATTCAGTACTTC. Amino acid sequence: CASSANLAKNIQYF.

This clonotype was detected a few times. CDR3 coding DNA: TGTGCCAGCAGCTTAGGGGACAGATACGAGCAGTACTTC. Translation gives CASSLGDRYEQYF. The chain uses TRBV7-6 and TRBJ2-5, with TRBD1 matching 7 bases. Near its end, the DNA agrees better with TRBJ2-7, so the J call may be wrong. Germline V gene lookup returns CDR1 SGHVS and CDR2 FNYEAQ. CDR3 length: 13 amino acids.

The chain joins TRBV5-1 to TRBJ2-1, with TRBD2 matching 16 bases. The length of the CDR3 is 18 residues. V lost 4 bases to trimming and J lost 12 bases; unmatched junction nucleotides: 16. Germline V gene lookup returns CDR1 SGHRS and CDR2 YFSETQ. The CDR3 here is CASSLGLAGGLGPDTQFF. The CDR3 nucleotides read TGCGCCAGCAGCCTGGGACTAGCGGGAGGGCTAGGGCCAGATACGCAGTTCTTC.

This clonotype has a count of ten or more. The chain employs TRBV6-1 and TRBJ2-7, with 11 bases aligning to TRBD1. This CDR3 has 14 residues. V dropped 2 bases and J dropped 6; count of bases not matched to a gene: 3. Germline V CDR1 and CDR2: MNHNS, SASEGT. CDR3 coding DNA: TGTGCCAGCAGTGAACCGGGACAGGGGGGCGAGCAGTACTTC. Its protein product is CASSEPGQGGEQYF.

This chain uses TRBV7-9 with TRBJ2-2; D may be TRBD1 (5 bases). V gave up 3 bases and J gave up 0 bases, with 8 bases separating them. Germline V gene sequence: CDR1 SEHNR, CDR2 FQNEAQ (reference sequence). There are 15 residues in the CDR3. The DNA of the CDR3 is TGTGCCAGCAGCTTCCCGACAGCGAACACCGGGGAGCTGTTTTTT. Translating it yields CASSFPTANTGELFF.

The chain combines TRBV24-1 with TRBJ1-5, with D maybe TRBD1 (5 bases). This CDR3 is built from 13 residues. Looked up from germline, CDR1 is KGHDR and CDR2 is SFDVKD. V lost 9 bases and J lost 10, with 18 bases in between. CDR3 bases: TGTGCCACCCGAGGGAGGGGTCCGGGACCCCAGCATTTT. Translating it yields CATRGRGPGPQHF.

The V call is TRBV7-6, the J call TRBJ2-1; 7 positions match TRBD1. The end of the DNA fits TRBJ2-5 better, so the J call may be wrong. This CDR3 spans 14 amino acids. CDR1 and CDR2 from the germline V gene are SGHVS and FNYEAQ. CDR3 protein: CASSLGAGGKTQYF. The DNA of the CDR3 is TGTGCCAGCAGCTTAGGCGCAGGGGGAAAGACCCAGTACTTC.

The chain has TRBV5-6 and TRBJ1-1, with a possible D match to TRBD1 (5 bases). Between the trimmed V and J ends, which lost 4 bases and 5 bases, there was a span of 18 bases. The CDR3 spans 15 residues. CDR1 and CDR2 from the germline V gene are SGHDT and YYEEEE. The CDR3 DNA is TGTGCCAGCAGCAAGGGAATCAGCGGGGGTACTGAAGCTTTCTTT. The encoded protein is CASSKGISGGTEAFF.

This clonotype was counted a single time. This may be a read error: a much more frequent sequence differs by one nucleotide. The chain employs TRBV7-3 and TRBJ2-1; 10 positions agree with TRBD1. The J call may be faulty, since TRBJ2-7 better matches the DNA end. Germline CDR1 SGHTA, CDR2 FQGTGA. This CDR3 comprises 14 residues. The CDR3 is CASSLGQGPHEQYF. The CDR3 coding sequence is TGTGCCAGCAGCTTGGGACAGGGGCCCCATGAGCAGTACTTC.

This clonotype was counted only a few times. The V and J genes are TRBV7-4 and TRBJ2-1; 7 bases agree with TRBD2. Losses at the gene ends were 2 bases for V and 0 bases for J; bases not matched to a gene: 4. The CDR3 length is 16 residues. Germline V lookup: CDR1 SGHVT, CDR2 SQSDAQ. The CDR3 bases are TGTGCCAGCAGCTTAAGGGAGGGGAGCTCCTACAATGAGCAGTTCTTC. This gives the protein CASSLREGSSYNEQFF.

By share, this clonotype ranks as large. The chain's CDR3 is CASSLGGPRGEQYF. The DNA of the CDR3 is TGTGCCAGCAGTTTAGGGGGGCCGAGGGGCGAGCAGTACTTC. The chain links TRBV12-3 or TRBV12-4 to TRBJ2-7, with D tentatively TRBD1 (6 bases). The CDR3 is 14 residues long. V was trimmed by 1 base and J by 6 bases, leaving 13 bases between them.

The chain carries TRBV11-3 and TRBJ1-1; D gene unclear. V lost 1 base and J 5 bases, leaving 8 bases between the germline ends. CDR1 SGHNT and CDR2 YENEEA come from the germline V gene. The length of the CDR3 is 13 residues. The CDR3 reads CASSLGERTEAFF. CDR3 coding DNA: TGTGCCAGCAGCTTAGGGGAGAGAACTGAAGCTTTCTTT.